The 10 T cell receptor beta chains in this list originate from one sample, sequenced in a study of blood T cells in healthy people across ages. PCR was performed a second time for roughly 7 to 12 cycles using a sample-barcoded 5' primer and a J-beta primer mix. TCRdb used MiXCR to reprocess the 5' RACE reads, holding one entry per CDR3 protein. The table includes 700,000 to 800,000 distinct CDR3 sequences, approximately 39% detected once. Source material: blood. These receptors all come from a woman aged 55-75 years in good health.

In regard to this clonotype: The junction does not match germline at one end; this may be a read error. The chain recombines TRBV4-3 with TRBJ2-3; D ambiguous. Per germline, CDR1 LGHNA and CDR2 YSLEER. The CDR3 consists of 15 residues. This CDR3 is CANSQDSFSTDTQYF. The CDR3 DNA sequence: TGCGCCAACAGCCAAGATAGTTTTAGCACAGATACGCAGTATTTT.

Of note for this clonotype: Since a much larger clone is just one base distant, this may be a read error. This chain uses TRBV20-1 with TRBJ2-4; perhaps TRBD2 as D (5 bases). The CDR3 has 14 amino acids. From germline, CDR1 is DFQATT and CDR2 SNEGSKA (reference sequence). The CDR3 DNA is TGCCGTGCTAGAGACAAGACTTCGATGGGAGAGCAGTACTTC. This codes for CRARDKTSMGEQYF.

This sequence joins TRBV27 and TRBJ2-1, with 12 bases matching TRBD2. Germline V gives CDR1 MNHEY, CDR2 SMNVEV (reference sequence). This CDR3 is built from 15 residues. Germline trimming cut 3 bases from V and 6 bases from J; bases unmatched to any gene: 3. The CDR3 loop is CASSFLAGGRNEQFF. The CDR3 region has the DNA TGTGCCAGCAGTTTCCTAGCGGGAGGGCGCAATGAGCAGTTCTTC.

To note about this clonotype: This sequence may be a read error, since a much larger clone differs from it by one base. V gene TRBV10-3 combines with J gene TRBJ1-5, with D possibly matching TRBD1 (6 bases). CDR1 ENHRY and CDR2 SYGVKD come from the germline V gene. The CDR3 spans 15 residues. V lost 4 bases and J 1 base, leaving 11 bases between the germline ends. The CDR3 loop is CAISVAGDSNQPQHF. The CDR3 nucleotides are TGTGCCATCAGTGTTGCAGGGGACAGCAATCAGCCCCAGCATTTT.

The chain links TRBV3-1 to TRBJ2-7, with a weak D call TRBD1 (6 bases). From germline, CDR1 is LGHDT and CDR2 YNNKEL (reference sequence). This CDR3 has 17 residues. Trimming took 1 base from V and 2 from J, leaving 18 bases between them. CDR3 nucleotide sequence: TGTGCCAGCAGCCAAGGCCTCACAGGGATGGGGGCCTACGAGCAGTACTTC. It encodes CASSQGLTGMGAYEQYF.

The chain links TRBV10-3 to TRBJ2-2, with D possibly matching TRBD2 (5 bases). The V gene's germline CDR1 is ENHRY and CDR2 SYGVKD. The V gene lost 0 bases and the J gene lost 1 base, with 12 bases spanning the gap. CDR3 length: 17 residues. CDR3 sequence (DNA): TGTGCCATCAGTGAGTCGCCGGGAAGAGGGAACACCGGGGAGCTGTTTTTT. Residues: CAISESPGRGNTGELFF.

The chain recombines TRBV20-1 with TRBJ2-5; D is possibly TRBD2 (6 bases). CDR1 and CDR2 (germline): DFQATT, SNEGSKA (reference sequence). This CDR3 has 12 amino acids. CDR3 coding DNA: TGCAGAGCCACTGGGGGAGGCTACGGGCAGTACTTC. Residues: CRATGGGYGQYF.

The V call is TRBV28, the J call TRBJ2-5, with TRBD1 matching 7 bases. The J segment lost 11 bases and the V segment lost 4 bases, leaving 13 bases of the junction unmatched. Germline CDR1 reads MDHEN; CDR2 reads SYDVKM. This CDR3 contains 14 residues. CDR3 sequence reads: CASSSYRGVDEQYF. Here the CDR3 DNA reads TGTGCCAGCAGTTCTTACAGGGGCGTGGATGAGCAGTACTTC.

CDR3 bases: TGTGCCAGCAGCTTTAGAGCCGGCTCCCCCGAGGGGACCCAGTACTTC. The encoded protein is CASSFRAGSPEGTQYF. The chain is built from TRBV7-2 and TRBJ2-7; possible D gene TRBD2, 5 bases. The DNA end lines up better with TRBJ2-5; the J call may be wrong. The CDR3 has 16 residues. The germline gives CDR1 SGHTA, CDR2 FQGNSA.

The chain joins TRBV15 to TRBJ2-1; TRBD1 matches 7 bases. V was clipped by 1 base and J by 10 bases; unmatched bases: 19. Germline V gene sequence: CDR1 LNHNV, CDR2 YYDKDF (reference sequence). The CDR3 loop spans 18 amino acids. In DNA, the CDR3 is TGTGCCACCAGCAGAGCCCAGGGGGACGCGACAAGCTCCTACGAGCAGTTCTTC. It is translated as CATSRAQGDATSSYEQFF.